What follows are 28 T cell receptor beta chains derived from one specimen sequenced in a study of memory CD4+ T cells and cytomegalovirus serostatus. Single viable CD3+CD4+CD8-CD45RO+ cells were sorted as the memory CD4+ T cells. The table came from immunoSEQ multiplex PCR; TCRdb's copy has only in-frame clones and leaves some out. Among around 50,000 clones listed, roughly 77% were seen once. Material for sequencing was memory CD4+ T cells from blood. These receptor sequences come from an adult in good health and CMV-seronegative.

The V call is TRBV27, the J call TRBJ2-2; D remains unclear. Trimming cost V 7 bases and J 0 bases, with 9 bases left between them. In germline, CDR1 is MNHEY, CDR2 SMNVEV (reference sequence). The CDR3 is 14 residues long. The CDR3 spells CASKRSANTGELFF. CDR3 in DNA: TGTGCCAGCAAGAGATCTGCGAACACCGGGGAGCTGTTTTTT.

This clone is a singleton in its sample. V and J are TRBV6-5 and TRBJ2-1; 8 nucleotides agree with TRBD2. Germline loops: CDR1 MNHEY, CDR2 SVGAGI. V lost 2 bases to trimming and J lost 9 bases; unmatched junction nucleotides: 9. The length of the CDR3 is 15 residues. The CDR3 region has the DNA TGTGCCAGCAGTTACGTGGCTAGCGGGTTGGGTGAGCAGTTCTTC. Translating it yields CASSYVASGLGEQFF.

The chain employs TRBV7-2 and TRBJ1-5; D unclear. CDR1 SGHTA and CDR2 FQGNSA come from the germline V gene. CDR3 length: 13 amino acids. V was clipped by 3 bases and J by 4 bases, with 7 bases between them. CDR3 DNA sequence: TGTGCCAGCAGCTTGCAGGAAAATCAGCCCCAGCATTTT. Encoded protein: CASSLQENQPQHF.

This clone has just a few counts. This rearrangement joins TRBV7-6 to TRBJ2-5; perhaps D is TRBD1 or TRBD2 (5 bases each). Trimming shortened V by 1 base and J by 4 bases, and 13 bases separated the two germline ends. This CDR3 has 15 amino acids. Germline V gene lookup returns CDR1 SGHVS and CDR2 FNYEAQ. CDR3 in amino acids: CASSLVAGQGETQYF. The CDR3 nucleotides read TGTGCCAGCAGCTTAGTTGCGGGCCAGGGAGAGACCCAGTACTTC.

This chain's CDR3 is CASSRDSGGNTIYF. CDR3 nucleotide sequence: TGTGCCAGCAGCAGGGACTCGGGTGGAAACACCATATATTTT. V is TRBV6-5 and J is TRBJ1-3; D may be TRBD1 (5 bases). Germline lookup yields CDR1 MNHEY and CDR2 SVGAGI. The CDR3 covers 14 residues. V lost 6 bases, J lost 3 bases, and 12 bases lay in between.

This chain joins TRBV14 and TRBJ2-7, with D possibly TRBD2 on 6 matching bases. In germline, CDR1 is SGHDN, CDR2 FVKESK. The length of the CDR3 is 13 residues. The germline V and J ends were trimmed by 4 bases and 7 bases, with 14 bases remaining between them. DNA for the CDR3: TGTGCCAGCAGCCGCCTAGCGATAGGTGAGCAGTACTTC. It yields the protein CASSRLAIGEQYF.

This sequence joins TRBV7-8 and TRBJ2-1; D remains unclear. The CDR3 contains 15 residues. Germline V gives CDR1 SGHVS, CDR2 FQNEAQ. Deletions cut 2 bases from V and 0 bases from J, with 8 bases between. The CDR3 DNA sequence: TGTGCCAGCAGCTTATCGTCCTCCTCCTACAATGAGCAGTTCTTC. Its translation is CASSLSSSSYNEQFF.

The genes are TRBV15 and TRBJ2-1, with D possibly matching TRBD2 (5 bases). V gave up 2 bases and J gave up 5 bases, with 13 bases separating them. The CDR3 contains 15 residues. Germline V gene sequence: CDR1 LNHNV, CDR2 YYDKDF (reference sequence). The DNA for the CDR3 is TGTGCCACCAGCAGAAACCCTGGGAGCAACAATGAGCAGTTCTTC. As protein: CATSRNPGSNNEQFF.

The V call is TRBV11-2, the J call TRBJ1-1; D unresolved. Trimming left V 3 bases short and J 5 bases short, with 10 bases between. From germline, CDR1 is SGHAT and CDR2 FQNNGV. There are 13 residues in the CDR3. In nucleotides, the CDR3 is TGTGCCAGCAGCTTCGGACCGGGGACTGAAGCTTTCTTT. Its translation is CASSFGPGTEAFF.

The genes are TRBV5-4 and TRBJ2-7; 12 bases match TRBD2. The CDR3 covers 16 residues. With 4 bases clipped from V and 6 bases from J, the junction kept 11 bases outside the gene matches. From germline, CDR1 is SGHNT and CDR2 YYREEE (reference sequence). CDR3 amino acids: CASSPASSGRAGEQYF. The CDR3 DNA reads TGTGCCAGCAGCCCGGCATCTAGCGGGAGGGCTGGCGAGCAGTACTTC.

This sequence joins TRBV10-3 and TRBJ1-3; D remains ambiguous. The V gene lost 2 bases and the J gene lost 1 base, with 6 bases spanning the gap. The CDR3 is 14 residues long. The V gene's germline CDR1 is ENHRY and CDR2 SYGVKD. The CDR3 region is CAISEPRSGNTIYF. CDR3 nucleotides: TGTGCCATCAGTGAGCCCCGTTCTGGAAACACCATATATTTT.

The V and J genes are TRBV7-2 and TRBJ1-2, with D hard to call. CDR3 size: 14 residues. The V and J ends lost 5 bases and 4 bases respectively, with 14 bases between them. CDR1 is SGHTA and CDR2 is FQGNSA in the germline V gene. The CDR3 is CASSMTDGPYGYTF. The CDR3 nucleotides read TGTGCCAGCAGCATGACGGACGGCCCCTATGGCTACACCTTC.

V and J are TRBV9 and TRBJ1-4; D gene ambiguous. Trimming pared 5 bases from V and 5 bases from J, leaving 10 bases between. Germline CDR1 SGDLS, CDR2 YYNGEE. The CDR3 runs to 13 residues. CDR3 in amino acids: CASRLSRNEKLFF. CDR3 coding DNA: TGTGCCAGCAGACTCAGCCGAAATGAAAAACTGTTTTTT.

The chain employs TRBV5-1 and TRBJ2-5; no definite D call. This CDR3 spans 14 amino acids. Trimming shortened V by 0 bases and J by 0 bases, and 6 bases separated the two germline ends. Per the germline V gene, CDR1 is SGHRS and CDR2 is YFSETQ. The CDR3 nucleotides are TGCGCCAGCAGCTTGGCAACGTACCAAGAGACCCAGTACTTC. This encodes CASSLATYQETQYF.

The V call is TRBV7-2, the J call TRBJ1-5; no firm D call. This CDR3 is built from 12 residues. In germline, CDR1 is SGHTA, CDR2 FQGNSA. V was trimmed by 5 bases and J by 1 base, leaving 3 bases between them. CDR3 loop: CASSPSNQPQHF. In DNA form, the CDR3 reads TGTGCCAGCAGCCCAAGCAATCAGCCCCAGCATTTT.

This rearrangement joins TRBV10-2 to TRBJ2-7; D possibly corresponds to TRBD1 (5 bases). The V end was cut by 6 bases, the J end by 6 bases, with 18 bases between. The CDR3 sequence is 14 residues long. Germline V lookup: CDR1 WSHSY, CDR2 SAAADI. The CDR3 coding sequence is TGCGCCAGCAGGGACACCAACGGAATCGGCGAGCAGTACTTC. Translating gives CASRDTNGIGEQYF.

This chain uses TRBV6-5 with TRBJ1-1; 8 bases match TRBD1. The CDR3 totals 15 residues. Per the germline V gene, CDR1 is MNHEY and CDR2 is SVGAGI. V gave up 6 bases and J gave up 1 base; unmatched junction bases: 7. CDR3 DNA sequence: TGTGCCAGCAGCCTCAAAGGGACAGGGAACACTGAAGCTTTCTTT. The encoded protein is CASSLKGTGNTEAFF.

This chain uses TRBV4-1 with TRBJ1-2; 7 nucleotides match TRBD1. The length of the CDR3 is 15 residues. The germline gives CDR1 MGHRA, CDR2 YSYEKL. The trim removed 0 bases at V and 4 bases at J, leaving 5 bases unmatched. This chain's CDR3 is CASSQETGQLYGYTF. As DNA, the CDR3 is TGCGCCAGCAGCCAAGAGACGGGACAGCTCTATGGCTACACCTTC.

This clone has just a few counts. The chain links TRBV4-1 to TRBJ1-1; D is unclear. Trimming cost V 0 bases and J 7 bases, with 9 bases left between them. Germline V lookup: CDR1 MGHRA, CDR2 YSYEKL. CDR3 length: 13 residues. CDR3 sequence reads: CASSQDRGYEAFF. Here the CDR3 DNA reads TGCGCCAGCAGCCAAGATCGAGGTTATGAAGCTTTCTTT.

The chain employs TRBV27 and TRBJ1-3; 9 bases fit TRBD1. Germline trimming cut 4 bases from V and 0 bases from J; bases unmatched to any gene: 4. Per germline, CDR1 MNHEY and CDR2 SMNVEV (reference sequence). The CDR3 runs to 16 residues. The CDR3 bases are TGTGCCAGCAGTTACAGGGGGCCGATCTCTGGAAACACCATATATTTT. Translation gives CASSYRGPISGNTIYF.

This clone has a single count. V and J are TRBV28 and TRBJ2-2, with TRBD2 matching 7 bases. Germline V CDR1 and CDR2: MDHEN, SYDVKM. The CDR3 runs to 14 residues. V dropped 4 bases and J dropped 5; count of bases not matched to a gene: 4. CDR3 sequence reads: CASSSVGRTGELFF. In DNA, the CDR3 is TGTGCCAGCAGTTCTGTCGGGAGGACCGGGGAGCTGTTTTTT.

The chain links TRBV30 to TRBJ2-3, with D perhaps matching TRBD2 (6 bases). CDR3 size: 15 residues. V was pared by 1 base and J by 0 bases, with 11 bases between. CDR1 is GTSNPN and CDR2 is SVGIG in the germline V gene (reference sequence). The CDR3 nucleotides are TGTGCCTGGAGTGCGACGGGAGCTAGCACAGATACGCAGTATTTT. It encodes CAWSATGASTDTQYF.

This clone was recorded once. V usage is TRBV10-3 and J usage is TRBJ1-1; perhaps TRBD1 as D (6 bases). Trimming stripped 4 bases from V and 5 bases from J, with 14 bases between. This CDR3 has 14 amino acids. Germline loops: CDR1 ENHRY, CDR2 SYGVKD. The CDR3 DNA reads as TGTGCCATCAGTGGGCAGGGGTGGGAGACTGAAGCTTTCTTT. It is translated as CAISGQGWETEAFF.

The chain carries TRBV6-5 and TRBJ1-2; 8 bases match TRBD1. This CDR3 contains 14 residues. Germline V lookup: CDR1 MNHEY, CDR2 SVGAGI. J was trimmed by 8 bases and V by 7 bases; bases with no gene match: 12. The CDR3, as DNA: TGTGCCAGCAAGAGAATACAGGGGGAGGGGGGCTACACCTTC. As protein: CASKRIQGEGGYTF.

The rearrangement uses TRBV19 and TRBJ1-2; D is unresolved. CDR1 and CDR2 (germline): LNHDA, SQIVND (reference sequence). The V gene lost 9 bases and the J gene lost 2 bases, with 13 bases spanning the gap. The CDR3 extends over 13 amino acids. The CDR3 nucleotides read TGTGCCAGCTCGAAAGGGCTAAACTATGGCTACACCTTC. This codes for CASSKGLNYGYTF.

This sequence joins TRBV6-1 and TRBJ1-5; the D is unclear. The CDR3 is 12 residues long. The germline V and J ends were trimmed by 7 bases and 9 bases, with 13 bases remaining between them. CDR1 MNHNS and CDR2 SASEGT come from the germline V gene. This CDR3 reads CASTPETRPQHF. In nucleotides, the CDR3 is TGTGCCAGCACCCCCGAGACTAGGCCCCAGCATTTT.

This clone was seen just once. The V call is TRBV19, the J call TRBJ2-3; 10 nucleotides align to TRBD2. The CDR3 covers 15 residues. Per the germline V gene, CDR1 is LNHDA and CDR2 is SQIVND (reference sequence). The trim removed 8 bases at V and 0 bases at J, leaving 5 bases unmatched. The CDR3 DNA is TGTGCCAGTGGAGCGGGAGGGCCTAGCACAGATACGCAGTATTTT. Its translation: CASGAGGPSTDTQYF.

In its sample, this clone was seen a few times. The chain is built from TRBV11-2 and TRBJ2-7; D is possibly TRBD1 (8 bases). Per germline, CDR1 SGHAT and CDR2 FQNNGV. The CDR3 contains 14 residues. V gave up 6 bases and J gave up 4 bases, with 16 bases separating them. The CDR3 loop reads CASSKAGQVYEQYF. The CDR3 nucleotides read TGTGCCAGCAGTAAAGCGGGACAGGTATACGAGCAGTACTTC.